These T cell receptor beta chains were read from a single sample in a study of beta chain features in type 1 diabetes. Sequencing was performed with immunoSEQ multiplex PCR; in TCRdb, only in-frame clones are kept and a portion is missing. The sample has more than 300,000 clones; less than 10% are singletons. The sequencing input was central memory CD4+ T cells from blood. These receptors were taken from a woman aged 18-29 years in good health. CDR3s include the opening cysteine and the closing phenylalanine or tryptophan. A D gene is named only where the DNA matches it firmly. For some rows the clone size is stated as once, few or many, or as a class when expanded; others skip it.

>TRBV7-7|few|TRBJ2-6|.
CASSPERGANVLTF
TGTGCTAGCAGCCCCGAGCGGGGGGCCAACGTCCTGACTTTC
>TRBV28|many|TRBJ1-4|.
CASNPQPRTNEKLFF
TGTGCCAGCAATCCCCAGCCCAGAACTAATGAAAAACTGTTTTTT
>TRBV28|.|TRBJ2-7|.
CASSFSDRYEQYF
TGTGCCAGCAGTTTTTCTGACAGATACGAGCAGTACTTC
>TRBV2|.|TRBJ2-7|.
CASSGHEGLTDEQYF
TGTGCCAGCAGTGGACACGAAGGGCTTACGGACGAGCAGTACTTC
>TRBV9|few|TRBJ2-3|TRBD2
CASSVRAGGPGDTQYF
TGTGCCAGCAGCGTCAGAGCGGGAGGGCCCGGAGATACGCAGTATTTT
>TRBV15|few|TRBJ2-3|TRBD2
CATSRGLAGGRTTDTQYF
TGTGCCACCAGCAGAGGACTAGCGGGAGGCCGTACCACAGATACGCAGTATTTT
>TRBV6-5|many|TRBJ2-1|.
CASNPQGSNEQFF
TGTGCCAGCAATCCCCAGGGGTCCAATGAGCAGTTCTTC
>TRBV19|.|TRBJ1-5|.
CASTYMLGQREPQHF
TGTGCCAGTACCTACATGTTGGGGCAGAGAGAGCCCCAGCATTTT
>TRBV4-3|.|TRBJ2-7|TRBD1
CASSQAGTGFYEQYF
TGCGCCAGCAGCCAAGCCGGGACAGGGTTTTACGAGCAGTACTTC
>TRBV29-1|few|TRBJ1-6|.
CSVGENSPLHF
TGCAGCGTTGGCGAGAATTCACCCCTCCACTTT